This TCR beta chain was recorded in a study of OX40 agonist ivuxolimab in advanced cancers. Study-level information: The patients received ivuxolimab by intravenous route every 2 weeks at 0.01 to 10 mg/kg. People who had prior anti-PD-1, anti-PD-L1 or anti-CTLA-4 therapy could take part, and approximately 43% had some. Study findings and constraints: Part of the nonresponder group also had normalized T-cell clonal expansion that was low. Clonal expansion in partial responders at 0.1-3.0 mg/kg ranked among the lowest.

Clones were read by immunoSEQ multiplex PCR, and TCRdb kept only the in-frame ones, dropping some. Here the sample spans about 58,000 clones, about 87% being singletons. Details on this clone: No antigen is known for it.

Germline V gene sequence: CDR1 SGHTA, CDR2 FQGNSA. The CDR3 is 15 amino acids. Trimming at V came to 5 bases and at J to 4 bases, leaving 7 bases not matched to a gene. Sample: CD4+ or CD8+ T cells sorted from blood, taken in a trial of the OX40 agonist ivuxolimab. The genes are TRBV7-2 and TRBJ2-7; the match to TRBD1 covers 11 bases. This clonotype originated in an adult with an advanced solid tumor such as melanoma, head and neck, liver or kidney cancer. Here the CDR3 reads CASSRLGTGGYEQYF. CDR3 DNA sequence: TGTGCCAGCAGCCGACTAGGGACAGGGGGGTACGAGCAGTACTTC.